This entry lists 12 T cell receptor beta chains sequenced from one sample in a study of blood T cell repertoires in COVID-19. Sequenced by immunoSEQ multiplex PCR; TCRdb stores in-frame clones only, minus some. This sample carries some 180,000 clones, 90% of them seen once, and the ten largest clones take roughly 0.6%. Sequenced input: peripheral blood. The source of these receptors is a man over 45 with acute or convalescent COVID-19.

This clone showed up just once. V and J are TRBV5-6 and TRBJ2-3; 9 positions match TRBD1. Trimming at V came to 7 bases and at J to 14 bases, leaving 14 bases not matched to a gene. The length of the CDR3 is 13 residues. Germline assignment: CDR1 SGHDT and CDR2 YYEEEE. The CDR3 loop is CASGWTGEKGGYF. The CDR3 coding sequence is TGTGCCAGCGGATGGACAGGGGAGAAGGGTGGGTATTTT.

V and J are TRBV28 and TRBJ1-2, with 7 bases aligning to TRBD1. Germline V CDR1 and CDR2: MDHEN, SYDVKM. V trimming: 7 bases; J trimming: 6 bases; junction bases outside the gene matches: 14. There are 15 residues in the CDR3. DNA of the CDR3: TGTGCCAGCACTTCGGGGGCAGGGGGAAGGAATGGCTACACCTTC. Translated, it gives CASTSGAGGRNGYTF.

This clone appeared once. The rearrangement uses TRBV5-4 and TRBJ2-3; TRBD2 agrees at 8 bases. V shed 3 bases and J 6 bases; nucleotides not matched to a gene: 9. The CDR3 is 15 residues long. CDR1 is SGHNT and CDR2 is YYREEE in the germline V gene (reference sequence). Written as DNA, the CDR3 is TGTGCCAGCAGCTCTCGGAAGCGGGAGAGGGATACGCAGTATTTT. Encoded protein: CASSSRKRERDTQYF.

The rearrangement uses TRBV15 and TRBJ1-5, with D possibly being TRBD1 (6 bases). The CDR3 is made up of 15 amino acids. V was trimmed by 1 base and J by 2 bases, leaving 9 bases between them. Germline loops: CDR1 LNHNV, CDR2 YYDKDF (reference sequence). In DNA, the CDR3 is TGTGCCACCAGCAGAGTGCCAGGGGGCAATCAGCCCCAGCATTTT. Encoded protein: CATSRVPGGNQPQHF.

This clone was counted once. This chain uses TRBV7-2 with TRBJ2-1; 8 bases line up with TRBD2. This CDR3 has 15 amino acids. Germline CDR1 and CDR2: SGHTA and FQGNSA. Trimming cost V 1 base and J 15 bases; bases outside gene matches: 14. The CDR3 bases are TGTGCCAGCAGCTTAGGGGGCCGGGGGGGCCACTACCGGTTCTTC. Amino acid sequence: CASSLGGRGGHYRFF.

V usage is TRBV10-3 and J usage is TRBJ2-3; D perhaps matches TRBD2 (6 bases). Germline V gene data show CDR1 as ENHRY and CDR2 as SYGVKD. Deletions cut 2 bases from V and 0 bases from J, with 18 bases between. The length of the CDR3 is 18 residues. The CDR3 sequence is CAISEREPTPRSTDTQYF. The CDR3 nucleotides are TGTGCCATCAGTGAGCGGGAGCCCACCCCACGAAGCACAGATACGCAGTATTTT.

V is TRBV4-3 and J is TRBJ2-3, with 9 nucleotides matching TRBD2. Germline-derived CDR1 and CDR2 are LGHNA and YSLEER. This CDR3 has 17 residues. The trim removed 0 bases at V and 1 base at J, leaving 5 bases unmatched. For the CDR3, the DNA is TGCGCCAGCAGCCAAGAACTGGGACTAGCAGGCACAGATACGCAGTATTTT. As protein: CASSQELGLAGTDTQYF.

This rearrangement joins TRBV25-1 to TRBJ1-5; a weak D match, TRBD1 (6 bases). V lost 8 bases, J lost 2 bases, and 16 bases lay in between. Looked up from germline, CDR1 is MGHDK and CDR2 is SYGVNS. CDR3 size: 15 residues. The CDR3 DNA reads TGTGCCAGCGGGGGGGGACATCTCCGCAATCAGCCCCAGCATTTT. This translates into CASGGGHLRNQPQHF.

This clone was recorded only once. The chain recombines TRBV9 with TRBJ2-3; D may be TRBD1 (6 bases). Trimming removed 4 bases from V and 4 bases from J, with 10 bases in between. The length of the CDR3 is 13 residues. Germline assignment: CDR1 SGDLS and CDR2 YYNGEE. CDR3: CASSRQVSDTQYF. CDR3 bases: TGTGCCAGCAGCAGACAGGTCTCAGATACGCAGTATTTT.

J is TRBJ2-2 and V is TRBV5-1; D perhaps matches TRBD2 (5 bases). The V gene lost 3 bases and the J gene lost 6 bases, with 12 bases spanning the gap. Germline loops: CDR1 SGHRS, CDR2 YFSETQ. The length of the CDR3 is 14 residues. The CDR3 loop is CASSSLGEAGELFF. In DNA form, the CDR3 reads TGCGCCAGCAGCTCACTGGGAGAAGCCGGGGAGCTGTTTTTT.

This sequence joins TRBV27 and TRBJ2-3, with 13 positions matching TRBD2. Germline CDR1 and CDR2: MNHEY and SMNVEV (reference sequence). V shed 4 bases and J 6 bases; nucleotides not matched to a gene: 7. This CDR3 region has 16 residues. CDR3 amino acids: CASSSPGLAGSDTQYF. The DNA for the CDR3 is TGTGCCAGCAGTTCCCCGGGACTAGCGGGATCCGATACGCAGTATTTT.

The gene calls are TRBV7-9 and TRBJ2-5; TRBD2 might be the D (6 bases). The CDR3 length is 14 residues. V was cut by 4 bases and J by 5 bases, with 14 bases left in between. Germline lookup yields CDR1 SEHNR and CDR2 FQNEAQ (reference sequence). This chain's CDR3 is CASSSPTSRETQYF. The CDR3 region has the DNA TGTGCCAGCAGCTCGCCCACTAGCAGGGAGACCCAGTACTTC.